This record covers a single TCR beta chain. The target antigen is unknown. Trimming cost V 4 bases and J 4 bases, with 13 bases left between them. The CDR3 sequence is 15 residues long. Germline values: CDR1 SGHTA, CDR2 FQGNSA. Assay: immunoSEQ multiplex PCR; the TCRdb copy retains only in-frame clones and omits some. The sample carries 70,000 to 95,000 clones, 85% to 90% recorded once. The data are from a study of T cell responses to AZD1222 COVID-19 vaccine. Study results and caveats: Seropositivity was recorded at baseline in only 6 or 7 AZD1222 recipients.

This TCR was sampled from an adult who received the AZD1222 COVID-19 vaccine. The V gene is TRBV7-2, the J gene TRBJ2-2; D ambiguous. The sequenced sample was peripheral blood, obtained 28 days after the second AZD1222 dose. CDR3 sequence reads: CASSSRLPRTGELFF. The CDR3 region has the DNA TGTGCCAGCAGCTCAAGACTGCCGCGCACCGGGGAGCTGTTTTTT.